The 6 T cell receptor beta chains given below trace back to one sample, sequenced in a study of OX40 agonist ivuxolimab in advanced cancers. Here immunoSEQ multiplex PCR was the method, and the copy in TCRdb shows in-frame clones only, minus some. This sample carries 60,000 to 90,000 clones, roughly 84% of them seen once, and the ten largest clones take 5.5% to 6.5%. Sequenced here: CD4+ or CD8+ T cells sorted from blood, sampled in a trial of the OX40 agonist ivuxolimab. Receptors originate from an adult with an advanced solid tumor such as melanoma, head and neck, liver or kidney cancer.

This chain links TRBV23-1 with TRBJ1-3; 7 bases fit TRBD1. TRBV23-1 is an ORF; its function is uncertain. The J segment lost 4 bases and the V segment lost 2 bases, leaving 8 bases of the junction unmatched. CDR3 length: 16 amino acids. The CDR3 coding sequence is TGCGCCAGCAGTCAACTGAGACAGGGAACAGGAAACACCATATATTTT. It encodes CASSQLRQGTGNTIYF.

J is TRBJ2-1 and V is TRBV4-3; 8 bases line up with TRBD2. The CDR3 is 17 residues long. CDR1 is LGHNA and CDR2 is YSLEER in the germline V gene. V was pared by 4 bases and J by 1 base, with 9 bases of the junction left unmatched. CDR3 sequence (DNA): TGCGCCAGCAGCCTCCCTCCGGCTAGCGGGTCCTACAATGAGCAGTTCTTC. Its protein is CASSLPPASGSYNEQFF.

The rearrangement joins TRBV15 to TRBJ1-4; possibly TRBD1 for D (5 bases). The V end was cut by 0 bases, the J end by 5 bases, with 7 bases between. CDR1 is LNHNV and CDR2 is YYDKDF in the germline V gene (reference sequence). The CDR3 spans 14 residues. The CDR3 sequence is CATSRDPGNEKLFF. CDR3 bases: TGTGCCACCAGCAGAGATCCAGGGAATGAAAAACTGTTTTTT.

The chain recombines TRBV7-9 with TRBJ1-5, with 8 bases aligning to TRBD1. Germline CDR1 and CDR2: SEHNR and FQNEAQ (reference sequence). The CDR3 loop spans 18 amino acids. V dropped 11 bases and J dropped 1; count of bases not matched to a gene: 19. In nucleotides, the CDR3 is TGTGCCTTCCGGCTGGACAGGGTTCACGCTGGGAGCAATCAGCCCCAGCATTTT. It yields the protein CAFRLDRVHAGSNQPQHF.

This chain connects TRBV5-1 to TRBJ2-5; D gene unclear. The CDR3 loop spans 13 amino acids. The germline CDR1 and CDR2 sequences are SGHRS and YFSETQ. The germline V and J ends were trimmed by 1 base and 4 bases, with 8 bases remaining between them. The CDR3 here is CASSLMKVETQYF. In DNA form, the CDR3 reads TGCGCCAGCAGCTTGATGAAGGTAGAGACCCAGTACTTC.

The rearrangement joins TRBV27 to TRBJ2-1, with D perhaps TRBD2 (5 bases). The CDR3 length is 12 residues. CDR1 and CDR2 from the germline V gene are MNHEY and SMNVEV (reference sequence). Trimming took 5 bases from V and 7 from J, leaving 9 bases between them. Here the CDR3 DNA reads TGTGCCAGCAGTAACTGGAGGAATGAGCAGTTCTTC. Translated, it gives CASSNWRNEQFF.